This TCR beta chain was observed in a study of T cell changes during pregnancy in multiple sclerosis. This clone was detected only once. CDR3 size: 15 residues. V was pared by 0 bases and J by 5 bases, with 10 bases between. The germline V gene encodes CDR1 SGHTA and CDR2 FQGNSA. The method was immunoSEQ multiplex PCR; TCRdb's version includes in-frame clones alone and lacks a portion of them. The sample records approximately 60,000 clones, about 92% being singletons. The TCR originated in a female donor in good health, enrolled as a control in a pregnancy study. J is TRBJ1-4 and V is TRBV7-2, with D unresolved. The specimen comprised peripheral blood, sampled in the third trimester of pregnancy. The CDR3 spells CASSLAPGPNEKLFF. The CDR3 DNA reads TGTGCCAGCAGCTTAGCGCCGGGTCCCAATGAAAAACTGTTTTTT.